This T cell receptor (beta chain) was sequenced in a study of T-cell memory formation after mild COVID-19. This clonotype was counted a few times. Its antigen remains unknown. The junction departs from germline at one end; a sequencing error may be responsible. One entry per CDR3 protein results from TCRdb running MiXCR on the 5' RACE reads. The table includes some 40,000 distinct CDR3 sequences, 7.5% to 10% detected once. Findings and caveats of the study: A subset of responding clones appeared in pre-infection memory, suggesting cross-reactive memory joined.

Germline V gene lookup returns CDR1 SGHAT and CDR2 FQNNGV. The CDR3 extends over 15 amino acids. Material for sequencing was PBMCs or a T cell subset sorted from them (not recorded which). The chain uses TRBV11-2 and TRBJ2-1; weak D call: TRBD1 (5 bases). The clonotype originates from an adult woman who had mild COVID-19 (a few samples of this study predate the infection). Cell type and time point are not known. CDR3 in DNA: TGTGCCAGCAGTTTAGATTTGGCAGGGCACAATGAGCAGTTCTTC. This gives the protein CASSLDLAGHNEQFF.